Shown below are 20 T cell receptor beta chains from a single sample sequenced in a study of cytomegalovirus exposure and HLA in healthy donors. Vbeta (60) and Jbeta (13) primers were used in the PCR. TCRdb's copy holds only in-frame clones and misses some; the assay was immunoSEQ multiplex PCR. The data contain 180,000 or so clones, approximately 72% of them singletons. The sample comprised PBMCs. All receptors come from a human donor in good health.

V usage is TRBV7-6 and J usage is TRBJ2-3; 10 bases are a match to TRBD2. V lost 7 bases to trimming and J lost 5 bases; unmatched junction nucleotides: 9. The CDR3 is 15 amino acids. Per the germline V gene, CDR1 is SGHVS and CDR2 is FNYEAQ. CDR3 bases: TGTGCCAGCACCATTAGCGGGGGGAGGGGAGATACGCAGTATTTT. Its translation: CASTISGGRGDTQYF.

The chain recombines TRBV27 with TRBJ2-5; D may be TRBD2 (5 bases). V dropped 3 bases and J dropped 5 bases, with 13 bases sitting between them. From germline, CDR1 is MNHEY and CDR2 SMNVEV (reference sequence). The CDR3 is made up of 14 amino acids. DNA of the CDR3: TGTGCCAGCAGTTTTGGTAGCGTCCGGGAGACCCAGTACTTC. Protein: CASSFGSVRETQYF.

The chain uses TRBV7-6 and TRBJ2-7; TRBD1 might be the D (6 bases). The CDR3 is made up of 13 amino acids. Trimming took off 6 bases at V and 3 bases at J, with 12 bases between the two ends. Germline V gene data show CDR1 as SGHVS and CDR2 as FNYEAQ. The DNA for the CDR3 is TGTGCCAGCAGATCCTCGGACAGCTACGAGCAGTACTTC. This sequence encodes CASRSSDSYEQYF. Using reference TRBV7-6 and TRBJ2-7 for the parts outside the CDR3, the full variable domain is GAGVSQSPRYKVTKRGQDVALRCDPISGHVSLYWYRQALGQGPEFLTYFNYEAQQDKSGLPNDRFSAERPEGSISTLTIQRTEQRDSAMYRCASRSSDSYEQYFGPGTRLTVT.

The CDR3 DNA reads as TGTGCCAGTAGTATCTATGGTCTGAACACTGAAGCTTTCTTT. This translates into CASSIYGLNTEAFF. The chain combines TRBV19 with TRBJ1-1; no clear D gene. V was shortened by 3 bases and J by 0 bases, with 8 bases between the two germline ends. This CDR3 spans 14 amino acids. Germline V gives CDR1 LNHDA, CDR2 SQIVND (reference sequence).

This clone was seen more than once but under ten times. The chain recombines TRBV7-3 with TRBJ2-1, with a possible D match to TRBD2 (5 bases). This CDR3 has 13 residues. V was shortened by 4 bases and J by 8 bases, with 12 bases between the two germline ends. CDR1 and CDR2 from the germline V gene are SGHTA and FQGTGA. CDR3 sequence (DNA): TGTGCCAGCAGCTCCTCTCCCGGGGATGAGCAGTTCTTC. Its protein is CASSSSPGDEQFF.

This clone has more than one count but fewer than ten. The chain joins TRBV5-1 to TRBJ2-2; D might be TRBD1 (6 bases). The CDR3 has 15 amino acids. Germline loops: CDR1 SGHRS, CDR2 YFSETQ. V was cut by 3 bases and J by 0 bases, with 9 bases left in between. CDR3 sequence reads: CASSSTGANTGELFF. CDR3 nucleotide sequence: TGCGCCAGCAGCTCGACAGGCGCGAACACCGGGGAGCTGTTTTTT.

The rearrangement uses TRBV6-4 and TRBJ1-1; 7 bases are shared with TRBD1. The CDR3 has 12 residues. In germline, CDR1 is MRHNA, CDR2 SNTAGT. V lost 3 bases and J lost 11; bases outside the gene matches: 6. Here the CDR3 DNA reads TGTGCCAGCAGTGAAGAGGGGGCGTGGGCTTTCTTT. This codes for CASSEEGAWAFF.

This clone was observed a few times. The chain joins TRBV6-1 to TRBJ1-1; D possibly corresponds to TRBD1 (5 bases). The CDR3 has 15 residues. Trimming pared 7 bases from V and 0 bases from J, leaving 15 bases between. Germline V gene lookup returns CDR1 MNHNS and CDR2 SASEGT. CDR3 coding DNA: TGTGCCAGCACCCCTGGGGCGGTTTTGAACACTGAAGCTTTCTTT. It codes for CASTPGAVLNTEAFF.

The CDR3 DNA reads TGTGCCAGCAGCCAAAGGGGCCAGGGGGCGCCCGAGACCCAGTACTTC. Translating it yields CASSQRGQGAPETQYF. The gene calls are TRBV11-3 and TRBJ2-5; 8 nucleotides align to TRBD1. The junction had 13 bases not matched to a gene; V was cut back by 5 bases and J by 5 bases. The CDR3 totals 16 residues. CDR1 and CDR2 (germline): SGHNT, YENEEA. The full variable domain, with the rest looked up from reference TRBV11-3 and TRBJ2-5, is EAGVVQSPRYKIIEKKQPVAFWCNPISGHNTLYWYLQNLGQGPELLIRYENEEAVDDSQLPKDRFSAERLKGVDSTLKIQPAELGDSAVYLCASSQRGQGAPETQYFGPGTRLLVL.

V gene TRBV5-1 combines with J gene TRBJ1-1, with 7 bases identical to TRBD1. Germline V CDR1 and CDR2: SGHRS, YFSETQ. CDR3 length: 14 amino acids. After removal of 5 bases from V and 2 bases from J, the junction contained 6 bases not matched to a gene. CDR3 sequence reads: CASRTDRSNTEAFF. The CDR3 coding sequence is TGCGCCAGCAGAACGGACAGGTCAAACACTGAAGCTTTCTTT.

A few counts support this clone. The chain carries TRBV28 and TRBJ1-2; possibly TRBD1 for D (5 bases). The germline gives CDR1 MDHEN, CDR2 SYDVKM. The CDR3 consists of 14 residues. Trimming removed 5 bases from V and 2 bases from J, with 12 bases in between. CDR3 in DNA: TGTGCCAGCAGTGGGGCTGGGCAGAACTATGGCTACACCTTC. Translation: CASSGAGQNYGYTF.

The chain carries TRBV27 and TRBJ2-6; D is undetermined. Germline values: CDR1 MNHEY, CDR2 SMNVEV (reference sequence). With 6 bases removed from V and 0 bases from J, the gap between germline ends came to 15 bases. The CDR3 is 17 residues long. The CDR3 loop reads CASSPLFVYSGANVLTF. In DNA, the CDR3 is TGTGCCAGCAGCCCCTTATTCGTATACTCTGGGGCCAACGTCCTGACTTTC. Full variable domain (rest looked up from reference TRBV27 and TRBJ2-6): EAQVTQNPRYLITVTGKKLTVTCSQNMNHEYMSWYRQDPGLGLRQIYYSMNVEVTDKGDVPEGYKVSRKEKRNFPLILESPSPNQTSLYFCASSPLFVYSGANVLTFGAGSRLTVL.

The table lists this clone with a few counts. This chain links TRBV9 with TRBJ2-1, with 9 nucleotides matching TRBD2. Germline V gives CDR1 SGDLS, CDR2 YYNGEE. V gave up 0 bases and J gave up 2 bases; unmatched junction bases: 0. The CDR3 has 15 residues. For the CDR3, the DNA is TGTGCCAGCAGCGTAGAGCGGGGGGCCTACAATGAGCAGTTCTTC. It is translated as CASSVERGAYNEQFF. Drawing the rest from reference TRBV9 and TRBJ2-1, the complete variable domain is DSGVTQTPKHLITATGQRVTLRCSPRSGDLSVYWYQQSLDQGLQFLIQYYNGEERAKGNILERFSAQQFPDLHSELNLSSLELGDSALYFCASSVERGAYNEQFFGPGTRLTVL.

The gene calls are TRBV5-4 and TRBJ1-1; 8 bases align to TRBD1. Germline CDR1 and CDR2: SGHNT and YYREEE (reference sequence). The V segment lost 0 bases and the J segment 7 bases; nucleotides outside the gene matches: 5. The CDR3 length is 14 residues. CDR3 residues: CASSLDRGGGEAFF. In DNA form, the CDR3 reads TGTGCCAGCAGCTTGGACAGGGGGGGCGGTGAAGCTTTCTTT.

Points on this clone: At one of its ends the junction is not consistent with the germline gene, which may arise from a read error. The chain employs TRBV7-2 and TRBJ2-3; D possibly corresponds to TRBD1 (5 bases). CDR1 is SGHTA and CDR2 is FQGNSA in the germline V gene. The CDR3 length is 14 residues. CDR3 protein: CASSLGRLTETQYF. In DNA form, the CDR3 reads TGTGCCAGCAGCTTAGGGCGTTTGACAGAGACGCAGTATTTT.

This rearrangement joins TRBV18 to TRBJ1-2, with 7 bases matching TRBD1. Trimming removed 6 bases from V and 4 bases from J; junction bases left unmatched: 11. The germline V gene encodes CDR1 KGHSH and CDR2 LQKENI. This CDR3 is built from 15 residues. CDR3 nucleotides: TGTGCCAGCTCCCCTTCGGGACAGAACGTCTATGGCTACACCTTC. This gives the protein CASSPSGQNVYGYTF.

V is TRBV7-9 and J is TRBJ1-2; 8 nucleotides agree with TRBD1. CDR1 and CDR2 (germline): SEHNR, FQNEAQ (reference sequence). The CDR3 contains 14 residues. Trimming took 3 bases from V and 3 from J; bases not matched to a gene: 3. CDR3 sequence (DNA): TGTGCCAGCAGCTTCGACAGGGGATACTATGGCTACACCTTC. This sequence encodes CASSFDRGYYGYTF.

The rearrangement joins TRBV5-1 to TRBJ1-4, with 7 positions matching TRBD1. The germline V gene encodes CDR1 SGHRS and CDR2 YFSETQ. Trimming took 3 bases from V and 6 from J; bases not matched to a gene: 8. The CDR3 contains 15 residues. The CDR3 loop reads CASSSDRAEDEKLFF. The CDR3 DNA reads TGCGCCAGCAGCTCCGACAGGGCAGAAGATGAAAAACTGTTTTTT.

The chain joins TRBV18 to TRBJ1-2; perhaps TRBD1 as D (6 bases). The CDR3 consists of 14 residues. V was shortened by 0 bases and J by 4 bases, with 9 bases between the two germline ends. Germline V gene sequence: CDR1 KGHSH, CDR2 LQKENI. CDR3 region: CASSPPTGTYGYTF. The CDR3 coding sequence is TGTGCCAGCTCACCACCAACAGGGACCTATGGCTACACCTTC. The full variable domain, in which reference TRBV18 and TRBJ1-2 provide the parts outside the CDR3, is NAGVMQNPRHLVRRRGQEARLRCSPMKGHSHVYWYRQLPEEGLKFMVYLQKENIIDESGMPKERFSAEFPKEGPSILRIQQVVRGDSAAYFCASSPPTGTYGYTFGSGTRLTVV.

The chain carries TRBV29-1 and TRBJ2-1; D uncertain. Per the germline V gene, CDR1 is SQVTM and CDR2 is ANQGSEA. With 5 bases removed from V and 4 bases from J, the gap between germline ends came to 9 bases. This CDR3 has 12 residues. The CDR3 spells CSVCDTYNEQFF. The CDR3 DNA is TGCAGCGTTTGCGACACGTACAATGAGCAGTTCTTC.